This T cell receptor (beta chain) was captured in a study of liver allograft versus peripheral blood T cells. Whole-study context: A comparison was made between T cell receptor repertoires in transplanted livers and those in recipients' peripheral blood.

From germline, CDR1 is SGHTA and CDR2 FQGNSA. This CDR3 has 16 amino acids. V lost 1 base, J lost 1 base, and 11 bases lay in between. A single record per CDR3 protein comes from TCRdb applying MiXCR to the reads. The table records roughly 5,000 distinct CDR3 sequences, about a sixth of them present only once. This clonotype is deemed medium-sized. As yet, its antigen is unknown. Study conclusions and caveats: Intra-allograft T cell receptor repertoires in the liver reportedly differed from peripheral blood repertoires.

This sequence originates from a human patient who had a liver transplant. A share of the T cells may be of graft donor origin. This rearrangement joins TRBV7-2 to TRBJ1-3; D is unclear. This CDR3 reads CASSLVHSGSGNTIYF. In DNA, the CDR3 is TGTGCCAGCAGCTTAGTACACTCTGGGTCTGGAAACACCATATATTTT.